This T cell receptor (beta chain) was captured in a study of CD8+CD57+ T cells in acquired aplastic anemia. Study-wide findings and caveats: In common between the patients and the controls were twenty-nine CD8+ CDR3 sequences.

Genomic DNA provided the template from which TCR beta VDJ and CDR3 profiles were obtained. One entry per CDR3 protein, called by TCRdb with MiXCR from the reads. Among 150,000 to 200,000 distinct CDR3 sequences listed, 64% were seen once. Worth noting for this clonotype: Its antigen is unidentified.

CDR1 is SGDLS, CDR2 YYNGEE, per germline. V dropped 2 bases and J dropped 2 bases, with 11 bases sitting between them. This CDR3 comprises 14 residues. Sequencing input: sorted CD4+, CD8+, or CD8+CD57+ T cells (not recorded which) from PBMCs. The chain is built from TRBV9 and TRBJ2-7; the D gene is possibly TRBD2 (5 bases). This sequence originates from a human donor with severe aplastic anemia or a healthy control (not recorded which). Here the CDR3 DNA reads TGTGCCAGCAGCGTTCGGGAAGTCACCTACGAGCAGTACTTC. Translated: CASSVREVTYEQYF.